This is a list of T cell receptor beta chains from one sample in a study of blood T cell repertoires in COVID-19. TCRdb keeps only in-frame clones here, not all; method: immunoSEQ multiplex PCR. The sample has 100,000 to 150,000 clones, more than 80% seen once. The sequencing sample was made of peripheral blood. All receptors derive from an elderly woman with COVID-19, enrolled during active disease. Each CDR3 is given with its conserved first and last residue. A D gene is named only where the DNA matches it firmly. Clone sizes are given selectively: once, few, many, or a class where the clone is expanded.

TRBD2,TRBJ2-7,once,TRBV4-3,TGCGCCAGCAGCCAGGCGTGGCCCGGGACTAGCGGGCAGACCTACGAGCAGTACTTC,CASSQAWPGTSGQTYEQYF
.,TRBJ2-7,.,TRBV19,TGTGCCAGTAGTATAGGGCAGGGCCCTCTCTACGAGCAGTACTTC,CASSIGQGPLYEQYF
.,TRBJ1-2,.,TRBV3-1/TRBV3-2,TGTGCCAGCAGCCAAATCTTGAGGAGAGCTTCTATCTATGGCTACACCTTC,CASSQILRRASIYGYTF
.,TRBJ1-1,once,TRBV29-1,TGCAGCGTCGGGGAAGTTGCTGAAGCTTTCTTT,CSVGEVAEAFF
.,TRBJ1-5,.,TRBV28,TGTGCCAGCAGCCCCGGCAGGGTGGAGCTTCAGCCCCAGCATTTT,CASSPGRVELQPQHF
TRBD1,TRBJ1-4,.,TRBV6-5,TGTGCCAGCAACGCCGACAGGGTTAATGAAAAACTGTTTTTT,CASNADRVNEKLFF
.,TRBJ2-3,once,TRBV7-2,TGTGCCAGCAGCCATGACAGCAACACAGATACGCAGTATTTT,CASSHDSNTDTQYF
.,TRBJ1-2,.,TRBV20-1,TGCAGTGCCAGACAGAATGGCTACACCTTC,CSARQNGYTF
.,TRBJ2-3,few,TRBV27,TGTGCCAGCAGTTTAAACTATTTAGATACGCAGTATTTT,CASSLNYLDTQYF
TRBD1,TRBJ1-6,.,TRBV9,TGTGCCAGCAGCGTAGACCAGGGGGATTCACCCCTCCACTTT,CASSVDQGDSPLHF
TRBD1,TRBJ1-1,.,TRBV6-1,TGTGCCAGCAGTGAAGCGTCGAGACAGGGGGGCACTGAAGCTTTCTTT,CASSEASRQGGTEAFF
.,TRBJ1-3,.,TRBV7-2,TGTGCCAGCAGCTTAGGTTTAGGGGGTGCCTCTGGAAACACCATATATTTT,CASSLGLGGASGNTIYF
.,TRBJ1-1,.,TRBV7-2,TGTGCCAGCAGCTTAGTGGGCAAAGGGAACACTGAAGCTTTCTTT,CASSLVGKGNTEAFF
TRBD1,TRBJ2-3,.,TRBV10-3,TGTGCCATCAGTGAGTCTGGGGCAGGGGGTGGCAGGAAGGCGCAGTATTTT,CAISESGAGGGRKAQYF
TRBD1,TRBJ2-5,few,TRBV19,TGTGCCAGTAGACAAACAGGGGGAGGTGAGACCCAGTACTTC,CASRQTGGGETQYF
TRBD1,TRBJ2-2,few,TRBV6-2/TRBV6-3,TGTGCCAGCAGATACAGGGGTACCGGGGAGCTGTTTTTT,CASRYRGTGELFF
.,TRBJ2-7,.,TRBV9,TGTGCCAGCAGCGTAGATGGGAGTGAGCAGTACTTC,CASSVDGSEQYF
.,TRBJ2-2,.,TRBV5-6,TGTGCCAGCGCAGTACAGGGTCACACCGGGGAGCTGTTTTTT,CASAVQGHTGELFF
.,TRBJ2-4,.,TRBV2,TGTGCCAGCAGCGATACGAGGGCCAAAAACATTCAGTACTTC,CASSDTRAKNIQYF
.,TRBJ1-1,.,TRBV5-5,TGTGCCAGCAGGCGGACGGGAGGGATTTTTACTGAAGCTTTCTTT,CASRRTGGIFTEAFF
TRBD1,TRBJ1-1,.,TRBV7-3,TGTGCCACAAGACAGGGCACGAACACTGAAGCTTTCTTT,CATRQGTNTEAFF
.,TRBJ2-5,.,TRBV3-1/TRBV3-2,TGTGCCAGCAATCCTCAGGGACTAGAGACCCAGTACTTC,CASNPQGLETQYF
.,TRBJ2-2,.,TRBV7-3,TGTGCCAGCAGCGCCGGACACAACACCGGGGAGCTGTTTTTT,CASSAGHNTGELFF
TRBD1,TRBJ2-5,.,TRBV7-2,TGTGCCAGCAGCACACAGGGGACCGGGGAGACCCAGTACTTC,CASSTQGTGETQYF
TRBD2,TRBJ2-1,few,TRBV7-2,TGTGCCAGCAGCTTAGCGCTCAGCGGGGCTACCTACAATGAGCAGTTCTTC,CASSLALSGATYNEQFF
TRBD2,TRBJ2-1,once,TRBV24-1,TGTGCCACCAGTAAAACCGGGACTAAGAACTACAATGAGCAGTTCTTC,CATSKTGTKNYNEQFF
TRBD1,TRBJ2-1,.,TRBV3-1/TRBV3-2,TGTGCCAGCAGCCAAGATCGGACAGGTTTTAGGGCCTACAATGAGCAGTTCTTC,CASSQDRTGFRAYNEQFF
.,TRBJ1-1,.,TRBV28,TGTGCCAGCAGTTTAATTCAGAACACTGAAGCTTTCTTT,CASSLIQNTEAFF
.,TRBJ1-2,.,TRBV2,TGTGCCAGCAGTCTCGACAGGAGAGGGGTCTATGGCTACACCTTC,CASSLDRRGVYGYTF
TRBD2,TRBJ2-1,.,TRBV28,TGTGCCAGCAGTCTGGCTAGCGGGACCCCGTCCAATGAGCAGTTCTTC,CASSLASGTPSNEQFF
.,TRBJ1-4,.,TRBV7-8,TGTGCCAGCAGCTTTGGACAGACGAGAGCAACTAATGAAAAACTGTTTTTT,CASSFGQTRATNEKLFF
.,TRBJ2-2,.,TRBV4-3,TGCGCCAGCAGCCAAGCTAGGGGCCTGAACACCGGGGAGCTGTTTTTT,CASSQARGLNTGELFF
TRBD2,TRBJ2-1,once,TRBV29-1,TGCAGCGTTGATAAGGGACTAGCGGCCTTAAGGGATGAGCAGTTCTTC,CSVDKGLAALRDEQFF
TRBD1,TRBJ1-1,.,TRBV5-4,TGTGCCAGCAGTTCCACAGGGGGGATGAACACTGAAGCTTTCTTT,CASSSTGGMNTEAFF
.,TRBJ2-1,.,TRBV6-6,TGTGCCAGCAGTCCCCCCGGGAGCCTCAATGAGCAGTTCTTC,CASSPPGSLNEQFF
.,TRBJ2-7,.,TRBV11-2,TGTGCCAGCAGCTCCCGCCGGGTCGCGGGGACCTACGAGCAGTACTTC,CASSSRRVAGTYEQYF
.,TRBJ2-1,.,TRBV7-2,TGTGCCAGCAGCTTAAAATGGGCTGTAGGCTCCTACAATGAGCAGTTCTTC,CASSLKWAVGSYNEQFF
TRBD2,TRBJ2-5,.,TRBV28,TGTGCCAGCAGAGGGCTAGCGGGCCTTTTGACAGCCCAGTACTTC,CASRGLAGLLTAQYF
TRBD1,TRBJ2-5,.,TRBV2,TGTGCCAGCAGTGGGCAGGGACAGGGGCAAGAGACCCAGTACTTC,CASSGQGQGQETQYF
.,TRBJ1-3,once,TRBV5-6,TGTGCCAGCAGCTACCTTGGGGCGCAAGGAAACACCATATATTTT,CASSYLGAQGNTIYF
.,TRBJ1-1,.,TRBV4-3,TGCGCCAGCAGCCAAGACCCAGGGGAAAGAGCTTTCTTT,CASSQDPGERAFF